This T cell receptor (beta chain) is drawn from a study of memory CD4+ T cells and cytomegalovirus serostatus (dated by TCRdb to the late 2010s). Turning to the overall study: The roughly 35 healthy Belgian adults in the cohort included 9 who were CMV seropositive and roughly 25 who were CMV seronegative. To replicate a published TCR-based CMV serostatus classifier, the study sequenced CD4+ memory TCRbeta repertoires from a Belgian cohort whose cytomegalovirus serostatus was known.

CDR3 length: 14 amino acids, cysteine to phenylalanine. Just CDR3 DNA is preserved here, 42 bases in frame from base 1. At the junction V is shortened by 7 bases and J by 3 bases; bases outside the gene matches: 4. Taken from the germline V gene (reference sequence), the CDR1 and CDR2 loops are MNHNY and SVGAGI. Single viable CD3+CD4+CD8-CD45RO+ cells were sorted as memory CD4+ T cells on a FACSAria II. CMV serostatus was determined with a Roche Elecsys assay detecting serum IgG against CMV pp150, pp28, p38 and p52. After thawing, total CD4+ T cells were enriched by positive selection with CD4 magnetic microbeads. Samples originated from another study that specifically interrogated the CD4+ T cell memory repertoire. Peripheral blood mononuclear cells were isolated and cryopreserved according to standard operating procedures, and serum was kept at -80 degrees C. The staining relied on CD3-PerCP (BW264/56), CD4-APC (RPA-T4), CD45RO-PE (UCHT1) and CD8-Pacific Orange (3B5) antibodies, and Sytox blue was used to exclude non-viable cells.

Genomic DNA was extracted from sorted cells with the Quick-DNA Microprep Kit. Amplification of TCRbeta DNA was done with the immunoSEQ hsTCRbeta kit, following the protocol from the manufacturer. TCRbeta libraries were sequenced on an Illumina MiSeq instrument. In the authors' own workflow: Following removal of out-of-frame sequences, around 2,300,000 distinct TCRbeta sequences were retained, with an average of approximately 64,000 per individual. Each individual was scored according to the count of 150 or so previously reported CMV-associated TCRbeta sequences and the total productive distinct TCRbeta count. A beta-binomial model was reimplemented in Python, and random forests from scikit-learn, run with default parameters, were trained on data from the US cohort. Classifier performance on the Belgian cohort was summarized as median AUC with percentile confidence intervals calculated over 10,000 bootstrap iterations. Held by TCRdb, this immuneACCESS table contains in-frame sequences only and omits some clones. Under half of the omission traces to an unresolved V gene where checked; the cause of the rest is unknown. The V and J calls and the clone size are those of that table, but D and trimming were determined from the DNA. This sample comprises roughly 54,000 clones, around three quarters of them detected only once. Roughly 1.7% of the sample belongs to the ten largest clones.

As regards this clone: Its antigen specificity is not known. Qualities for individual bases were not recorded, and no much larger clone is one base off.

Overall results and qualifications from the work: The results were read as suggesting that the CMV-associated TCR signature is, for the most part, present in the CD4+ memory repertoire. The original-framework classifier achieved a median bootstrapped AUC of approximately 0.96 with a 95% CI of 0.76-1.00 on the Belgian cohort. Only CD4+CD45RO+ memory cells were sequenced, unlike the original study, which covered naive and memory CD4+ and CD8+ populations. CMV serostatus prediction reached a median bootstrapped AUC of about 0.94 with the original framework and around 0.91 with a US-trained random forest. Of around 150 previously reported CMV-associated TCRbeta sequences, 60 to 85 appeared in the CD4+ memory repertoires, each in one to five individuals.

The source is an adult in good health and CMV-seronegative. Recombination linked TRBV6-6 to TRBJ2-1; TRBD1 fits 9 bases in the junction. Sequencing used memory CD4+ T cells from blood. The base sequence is TGTGCCAGCATGGACAGGGGAGGCTACAATGAGCAGTTCTTC. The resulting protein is CASMDRGGYNEQFF.